The 21 T cell receptor beta chains presented below share a single source sample, sequenced in a study of regulatory T cells in long-lasting Graves disease. Documented time point: persistent/refractory GD, antithyroid drugs over 5 years with positive TRAb. From RNA extracted from PBMCs, the TCR library was made. iRepertoire HTBI primers and Arm-PCR of CDR3 regions built TCR beta libraries. TCRdb reprocessed the multiplex PCR reads via MiXCR and lists one record per CDR3 protein. The profile shows around 500,000 distinct CDR3 sequences, about 20% of them singletons. The source material was peripheral blood mononuclear cells (PBMCs), sampled when the disease was refractory, from a patient treated with antithyroid drugs. The receptors here all came from a female donor with Graves disease.

This clonotype has a handful of counts. The genes are TRBV6-1 and TRBJ2-7, with D perhaps given as TRBD1 or TRBD2 (5 bases each). This CDR3 is 15 amino acids long. V was clipped by 5 bases and J by 3 bases, with 17 bases between them. Germline CDR1 MNHNS, CDR2 SASEGT. The CDR3 loop is CASSSNRDGIYEQYF. DNA of the CDR3: TGTGCCAGCAGTAGCAACCGGGACGGAATCTACGAGCAGTACTTC.

This clonotype was found many times. This chain uses TRBV27 with TRBJ2-7; D uncertain. The CDR3 covers 15 residues. V lost 2 bases and J lost 6, with 17 bases in between. Germline assignment: CDR1 MNHEY and CDR2 SMNVEV (reference sequence). In nucleotides, the CDR3 is TGTGCCAGCAGTTTAATCGGCAGTGCTGCCTCCGAGCAGTACTTC. It is translated as CASSLIGSAASEQYF.

Points on this clonotype: This may stem from a read error, because a much larger clone lies one nucleotide away. This CDR3 is missing its conserved last phenylalanine or tryptophan, likely due to a read error. The chain recombines TRBV27 with TRBJ1-6, with D possibly being TRBD1 (6 bases). Germline V CDR1 and CDR2: MNHEY, SMNVEV (reference sequence). V was clipped by 7 bases and J by 9 bases, with 22 bases between them. The CDR3 covers 16 residues. The CDR3 is CASTPWGGRGLSPLHL. CDR3 coding DNA: TGTGCCAGCACCCCATGGGGGGGGCGAGGACTTTCACCCCTCCACCTT.

The CDR3 region has the DNA TGTGCCAGCAGTCCACCCGGGACAGGGACCGGGGCCAACGTCCTGACTTTC. It is translated as CASSPPGTGTGANVLTF. The gene calls are TRBV7-9 and TRBJ2-6; TRBD1 matches at 9 bases. Losses at the gene ends were 6 bases for V and 4 bases for J; bases not matched to a gene: 10. Germline assignment: CDR1 SEHNR and CDR2 FQNEAQ (reference sequence). The CDR3 totals 17 residues.

The table lists this clonotype with a few counts. This chain connects TRBV3-1 to TRBJ1-2; 7 bases agree with TRBD1. This CDR3 has 17 residues. From germline, CDR1 is LGHDT and CDR2 YNNKEL (reference sequence). The V and J ends lost 2 bases and 14 bases, in that order; junction bases with no gene match: 23. The CDR3 DNA follows: TGTGCCAGCAGCCAAAATAGTATCGCGACAGGGAGAGGGACTATTACCTTC. This encodes CASSQNSIATGRGTITF.

The gene calls are TRBV7-8 and TRBJ2-7, with 12 bases aligning to TRBD2. Germline V gene lookup returns CDR1 SGHVS and CDR2 FQNEAQ. This CDR3 is 15 amino acids long. V was pared by 4 bases and J by 5 bases, with 6 bases of the junction left unmatched. CDR3 DNA sequence: TGTGCCAGCAGCTCGACTAGCGGGAGTATCCACGAGCAGTACTTC. Its translation is CASSSTSGSIHEQYF. Based on the CDR3 plus reference TRBV7-8 and TRBJ2-7, the full variable domain is GAGVSQSPRYKVAKRGQDVALRCDPISGHVSLFWYQQALGQGPEFLTYFQNEAQLDKSGLPSDRFFAERPEGSVSTLKIQRTQQEDSAVYLCASSSTSGSIHEQYFGPGTRLTVT.

This clonotype was picked up a small number of times. The chain is built from TRBV7-9 and TRBJ2-5; 11 positions agree with TRBD2. The CDR3 runs 17 residues. Trimming took 0 bases from V and 5 from J; bases not matched to a gene: 8. Germline CDR1 and CDR2: SEHNR and FQNEAQ (reference sequence). The CDR3 here is CASSLAAGLAGHETQYF. The CDR3 DNA reads TGTGCCAGCAGCTTAGCGGCTGGACTAGCGGGTCACGAGACCCAGTACTTC.

This clonotype appeared a few times. V and J are TRBV10-3 and TRBJ2-2; the match to TRBD2 covers 14 bases. CDR1 ENHRY and CDR2 SYGVKD come from the germline V gene. The V segment lost 1 base and the J segment 0 bases; nucleotides outside the gene matches: 7. This CDR3 is built from 20 residues. CDR3 residues: CAISEFGLAGGYANTGELFF. The CDR3, as DNA: TGTGCCATCAGTGAGTTCGGACTAGCGGGAGGTTACGCGAACACCGGGGAGCTGTTTTTT.

This clonotype was observed many times. The genes are TRBV28 and TRBJ2-5, with a possible D match to TRBD2 (6 bases). CDR1 and CDR2 (germline): MDHEN, SYDVKM. The CDR3 sequence is 16 residues long. V gave up 4 bases and J gave up 2 bases, with 17 bases separating them. CDR3 in DNA: TGTGCCAGCAGTTCATCCGTACGGGACTCTCAAGAGACCCAGTACTTC. As protein: CASSSSVRDSQETQYF. Based on the CDR3 plus reference TRBV28 and TRBJ2-5, the full variable domain is DVKVTQSSRYLVKRTGEKVFLECVQDMDHENMFWYRQDPGLGLRLIYFSYDVKMKEKGDIPEGYSVSREKKERFSLILESASTNQTSMYLCASSSSVRDSQETQYFGPGTRLLVL.

This clonotype was recorded many times. The chain carries TRBV7-8 and TRBJ1-1; maybe TRBD1 (5 bases). Trimming removed 5 bases at V and 5 bases at J, with 21 bases between. This CDR3 has 16 amino acids. Germline V gene sequence: CDR1 SGHVS, CDR2 FQNEAQ. The DNA for the CDR3 is TGTGCCAGCAGCCCCACCTTGTATAGGTGGGGGACTGAAGCTTTCTTT. Its translation: CASSPTLYRWGTEAFF.

The chain is built from TRBV24-1 and TRBJ1-4; no firm D call. Germline lookup yields CDR1 KGHDR and CDR2 SFDVKD. Trimming left V 0 bases short and J 7 bases short, with 14 bases between. This CDR3 spans 16 amino acids. Written as DNA, the CDR3 is TGTGCCACCAGTGATTTGCCGAGGACTTGTTTTGAAAAACTGTTTTTT. Translating gives CATSDLPRTCFEKLFF.

This clonotype was detected ten times or more. The chain combines TRBV29-1 with TRBJ1-1; D gene unclear. The CDR3 contains 11 residues. Germline-derived CDR1 and CDR2 are SQVTM and ANQGSEA. Trimming removed 1 base from V and 5 bases from J, with 5 bases in between. The CDR3 reads CSVEAWTEAFF. The CDR3 DNA is TGCAGCGTTGAAGCGTGGACTGAAGCTTTCTTT. Together with reference TRBV29-1 and TRBJ1-1, the CDR3 gives the full variable domain: SAVISQKPSRDICQRGTSLTIQCQVDSQVTMMFWYRQQPGQSLTLIATANQGSEATYESGFVIDKFPISRPNLTFSTLTVSNMSPEDSSIYLCSVEAWTEAFFGQGTRLTVV.

This chain joins TRBV29-1 and TRBJ2-3, with 9 bases matching TRBD1. The CDR3 spans 15 residues. V lost 5 bases and J lost 6; bases outside the gene matches: 12. Germline CDR1 SQVTM, CDR2 ANQGSEA. DNA of the CDR3: TGCAGCGTTCCGCAGGGGACAGGGTTTGGGGATACGCAGTATTTT. It is translated as CSVPQGTGFGDTQYF.

This clonotype was seen a few times. Germline is not matched at one junction end, which may reflect a read error. This rearrangement joins TRBV5-8 to TRBJ1-5; perhaps TRBD1 as D (6 bases). Germline values: CDR1 SGHTS, CDR2 YDEGEE. CDR3 length: 14 amino acids. The CDR3 sequence is CTSSDLWGAQPQHF. The CDR3 DNA sequence: TGTACCAGCAGCGACCTTTGGGGGGCTCAGCCCCAGCATTTT. Combining the CDR3 with reference TRBV5-8 and TRBJ1-5 gives the whole variable domain EAGVTQSPTHLIKTRGQQATLRCSPISGHTSVYWYQQALGLGLQFLLWYDEGEERNRGNFPPRFSGRQFPNYSSELNVNALELEDSALYLCTSSDLWGAQPQHFGDGTRLSIL.

Only a few counts were recorded for this clonotype. The chain couples TRBV19 to TRBJ1-5, with 7 bases identical to TRBD1. V was clipped by 7 bases and J by 1 base; unmatched bases: 4. CDR3 length equals 14 residues. Germline CDR1 is LNHDA and CDR2 is SQIVND (reference sequence). As DNA, the CDR3 is TGTGCCAGTAACCAGGGGGTCAGCAATCAGCCCCAGCATTTT. This gives the protein CASNQGVSNQPQHF.

The chain combines TRBV7-2 with TRBJ1-3; D is unclear. This CDR3 is built from 14 residues. V lost 5 bases to trimming and J lost 0 bases, with 8 bases between them. Germline V gene lookup returns CDR1 SGHTA and CDR2 FQGNSA. Written as DNA, the CDR3 is TGTGCCAGCAGCGCCAGATCCTCTGGAAACACCATATATTTT. This encodes CASSARSSGNTIYF.

This clonotype was found many times. The rearrangement uses TRBV6-1 and TRBJ2-5, with a possible D match to TRBD1 (6 bases). The CDR3 totals 14 residues. CDR1 is MNHNS and CDR2 is SASEGT in the germline V gene. V was clipped by 5 bases and J by 2 bases, with 12 bases between them. The CDR3 sequence: CASSRTARQETQYF. For the CDR3, the DNA is TGTGCCAGCAGTCGGACAGCGCGACAAGAGACCCAGTACTTC.

The rearrangement joins TRBV7-3 to TRBJ2-1; 13 nucleotides line up with TRBD2. CDR1 is SGHTA and CDR2 is FQGTGA in the germline V gene. The length of the CDR3 is 16 residues. Trimming cost V 5 bases and J 8 bases; bases outside gene matches: 9. Here the CDR3 DNA reads TGTGCCAGCAGCCCGATTGGACTAGCGGGAGAATATGAGCAGTTCTTC. Amino acids: CASSPIGLAGEYEQFF.

Many counts were recorded for this clonotype. The chain combines TRBV20-1 with TRBJ1-2; TRBD1 aligns across 7 bases. This CDR3 comprises 13 residues. J lost 5 bases, V lost 4 bases, and 7 bases had no gene match. CDR1 is DFQATT, CDR2 SNEGSKA, per germline (reference sequence). The CDR3 coding sequence is TGCAGTGCTATAACCCGGGACAGATATGGCTACACCTTC. Its protein is CSAITRDRYGYTF.

Comments on this clonotype: A single base separates this from a much larger clone, so it may be a read error. V usage is TRBV28 and J usage is TRBJ2-7; 7 nucleotides agree with TRBD2. Germline CDR1 reads MDHEN; CDR2 reads SYDVKM. This CDR3 region has 14 residues. Germline trimming cut 9 bases from V and 2 bases from J; bases unmatched to any gene: 10. CDR3 sequence reads: CASRLAESPYEQYF. The CDR3 coding sequence is TGTGCCAGTCGGCTAGCGGAGTCCCCCTACGAGCAGTACTTC. The variable domain in full, with the rest retrieved from reference TRBV28 and TRBJ2-7, is DVKVTQSSRYLVKRTGEKVFLECVQDMDHENMFWYRQDPGLGLRLIYFSYDVKMKEKGDIPEGYSVSREKKERFSLILESASTNQTSMYLCASRLAESPYEQYFGPGTRLTVT.

V is TRBV19 and J is TRBJ2-7; the match to TRBD2 covers 11 bases. V gave up 8 bases and J gave up 2 bases; unmatched junction bases: 20. The germline V gene encodes CDR1 LNHDA and CDR2 SQIVND (reference sequence). The CDR3 extends over 19 amino acids. CDR3 loop: CASGSGKTGLAGSTYEQYF. The CDR3 nucleotides read TGTGCCAGTGGATCAGGGAAGACTGGACTAGCGGGTTCGACCTACGAGCAGTACTTC.